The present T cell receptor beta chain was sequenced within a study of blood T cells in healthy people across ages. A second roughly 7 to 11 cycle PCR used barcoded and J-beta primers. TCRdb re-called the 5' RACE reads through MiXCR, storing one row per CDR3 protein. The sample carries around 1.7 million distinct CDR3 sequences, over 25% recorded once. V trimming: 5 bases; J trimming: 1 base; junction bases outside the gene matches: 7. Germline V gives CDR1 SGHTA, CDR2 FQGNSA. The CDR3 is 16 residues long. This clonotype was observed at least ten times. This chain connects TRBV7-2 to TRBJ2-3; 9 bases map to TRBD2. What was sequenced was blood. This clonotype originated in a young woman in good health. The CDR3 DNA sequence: TGTGCCAGCAGCAAGAGGGCTAGCGGGGGCACAGATACGCAGTATTTT. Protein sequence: CASSKRASGGTDTQYF.